Listed below are T cell receptor delta chains from one sample, sequenced in a study of gamma-delta T cells after stem cell transplantation. TCRdb used CATT to re-call clones from the RT-PCR reads. The sample has some 820 delta-chain clones; 1.2% are singletons. Sequencing input: gamma-delta T cells. These receptor sequences come from a human donor. It is not recorded whose cells these are; they may come from a transplant donor. CDR3s include the opening cysteine and the closing phenylalanine or tryptophan. The D gene is left open where the match is weak. Clone size, where shown, is once, few, many, or a class for clones that have expanded.

CDR3 protein	CDR3 DNA	V gene	J gene	clone size	D gene
CACDGTGGGSPTWDTRQLFF	TGTGCCTGTGACGGTACTGGGGGCGGATCCCCCACCTGGGACACCCGACAGCTGTTTTTC	TRDV2	TRDJ3	NA	TRDD3
CALGESTRGLIF	TGTGCTCTTGGGGAAAGTACGAGGGGACTCATCTTT	TRDV1	TRDJ1	few	NA
CACDTVSGWGTPLRLSSWDTRQMFF	TGTGCCTGTGACACCGTGAGTGGATGGGGGACCCCGCTTCGTTTATCGTCCTGGGACACCCGACAGATGTTTTTC	TRDV2	TRDJ3	large	TRDD3
CALGPPEPPFLRFLGKYYTDKLIF	TGTGCTCTTGGGCCCCCTGAGCCCCCCTTCCTACGTTTCTTAGGGAAGTATTACACCGATAAACTCATCTTT	TRDV1	TRDJ1	medium-sized	TRDD2
CACDTVSGGYGDTRQMFF	TGTGCCTGTGACACCGTATCTGGGGGATACGGGGACACCCGACAGATGTTTTTC	TRDV2	TRDJ3	NA	TRDD3
CACDTLSGPSAYTDKLIF	TGTGCCTGTGACACCTTATCCGGTCCCTCTGCATACACCGATAAACTCATCTTT	TRDV2	TRDJ1	NA	NA
CACDTLPVESGWKRHTDKLIF	TGTGCCTGTGACACCCTCCCCGTTGAGAGTGGGTGGAAACGCCACACCGATAAACTCATCTTT	TRDV2	TRDJ1	large	NA
CACDTLSGEPHLRLGDRDKLIF	TGTGCCTGTGACACCCTCTCTGGGGAACCCCACCTACGCCTGGGGGACCGCGATAAACTCATCTTT	TRDV2	TRDJ1	few	TRDD3
CACDAIKSLTDKLIF	TGTGCCTGTGACGCGATCAAATCTCTCACCGATAAACTCATCTTT	TRDV2	TRDJ1	large	NA
CACDSVPGDTRRHTDKLIF	TGTGCCTGTGACTCCGTACCGGGGGATACGCGGAGACACACCGATAAACTCATCTTT	TRDV2	TRDJ1	few	TRDD3
CAFEVFGGTLTDKLIF	TGTGCCTTTGAAGTTTTTGGGGGTACGCTCACCGATAAACTCATCTTT	TRDV3	TRDJ1	NA	NA
CALGELSPFLLRYWGIREYTDKLIF	TGTGCTCTTGGGGAACTTTCCCCCTTCCTCCTGCGCTACTGGGGGATACGCGAGTACACCGATAAACTCATCTTT	TRDV1	TRDJ1	few	TRDD3